This T cell receptor beta chain was sequenced during a study of blood T cell repertoires in COVID-19. Repertoires were generated with immunoSEQ multiplex PCR, while TCRdb's copy carries only in-frame clones and drops some. The table lists 250,000 or so clones, around nine tenths of them singletons. Germline V gene data show CDR1 as SGHTA and CDR2 as FQGTGA. This CDR3 is 18 amino acids long. V shed 6 bases, J shed 6 bases, and the junction held 16 bases outside the gene matches. The sample taken for sequencing was PBMCs or T cells enriched from blood (not recorded which). J is TRBJ2-2 and V is TRBV7-3; the match to TRBD2 covers 10 bases. The sequence was collected from a woman aged 45-65 years who had recovered from COVID-19. For the CDR3, the DNA is TGTGCCAGCAGTATCACAAGGGGGCTAGCGGGAGTGGCCGGGGAGCTGTTTTTT. This translates into CASSITRGLAGVAGELFF.